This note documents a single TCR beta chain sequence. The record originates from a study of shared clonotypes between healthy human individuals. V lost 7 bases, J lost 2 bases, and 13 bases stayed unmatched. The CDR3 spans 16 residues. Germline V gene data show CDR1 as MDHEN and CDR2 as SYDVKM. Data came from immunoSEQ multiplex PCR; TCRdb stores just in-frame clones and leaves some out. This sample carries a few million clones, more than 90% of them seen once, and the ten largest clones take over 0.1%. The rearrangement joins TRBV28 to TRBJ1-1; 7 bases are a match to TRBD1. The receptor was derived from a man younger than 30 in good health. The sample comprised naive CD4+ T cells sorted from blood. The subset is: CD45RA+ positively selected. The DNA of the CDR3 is TGTGCCAGCAAGGGGGCAACGGGCAAAGTTAACACTGAAGCTTTCTTT. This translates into CASKGATGKVNTEAFF.